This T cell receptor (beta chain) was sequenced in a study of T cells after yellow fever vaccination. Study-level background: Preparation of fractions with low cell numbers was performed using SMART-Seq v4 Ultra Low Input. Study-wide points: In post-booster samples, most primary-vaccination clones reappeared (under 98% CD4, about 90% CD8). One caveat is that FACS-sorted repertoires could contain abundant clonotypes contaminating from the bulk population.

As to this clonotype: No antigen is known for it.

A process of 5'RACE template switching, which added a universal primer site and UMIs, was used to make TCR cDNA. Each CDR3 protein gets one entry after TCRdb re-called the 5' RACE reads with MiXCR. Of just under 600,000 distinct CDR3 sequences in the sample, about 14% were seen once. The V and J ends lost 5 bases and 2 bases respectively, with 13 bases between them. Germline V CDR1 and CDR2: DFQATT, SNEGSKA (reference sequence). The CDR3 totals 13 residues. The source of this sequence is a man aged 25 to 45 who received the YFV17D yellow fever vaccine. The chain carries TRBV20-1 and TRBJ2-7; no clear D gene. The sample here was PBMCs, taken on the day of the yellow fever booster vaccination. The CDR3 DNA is TGCAGTGCTCCCCCTGCCGGCACCTACGAGCAGTACTTC. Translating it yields CSAPPAGTYEQYF.